The 24 T cell receptor beta chains presented below share a single source sample, sequenced in a study of blood T cell repertoires in COVID-19. The method was immunoSEQ multiplex PCR; TCRdb's version includes in-frame clones alone and lacks a portion of them. The sample records roughly 140,000 clones, about 80% being singletons. Source material: peripheral blood. The receptors originated from a man between 60 and 75 years old with acute or convalescent COVID-19.

The chain recombines TRBV6-6 with TRBJ2-3; D perhaps matches TRBD1 (7 bases). Germline CDR1 MNHNY, CDR2 SVGAGI (reference sequence). V dropped 5 bases and J dropped 1 base, with 13 bases sitting between them. The CDR3 covers 15 residues. In DNA, the CDR3 is TGTGCCAGCAGTCAGGGGGGACAGCGCACAGATACGCAGTATTTT. Protein product: CASSQGGQRTDTQYF.

This chain links TRBV18 with TRBJ1-1; TRBD1 agrees at 7 bases. The CDR3 runs to 15 residues. With 3 bases clipped from V and 6 bases from J, the junction kept 10 bases outside the gene matches. Germline V lookup: CDR1 KGHSH, CDR2 LQKENI. DNA of the CDR3: TGTGCCAGCTCACCGCGGGACAGCCTGGAGGCTGAAGCTTTCTTT. It specifies CASSPRDSLEAEAFF.

The rearrangement uses TRBV4-1 and TRBJ1-5; 7 bases map to TRBD1. This CDR3 has 15 residues. Germline V gene sequence: CDR1 MGHRA, CDR2 YSYEKL. The J segment lost 7 bases and the V segment lost 3 bases, leaving 9 bases of the junction unmatched. In DNA, the CDR3 is TGCGCCAGCAGCCAGAGACAGGGCAGTGGGCAGCCCCAGCATTTT. Its translation is CASSQRQGSGQPQHF.

The genes are TRBV28 and TRBJ2-1; 10 nucleotides agree with TRBD2. CDR3 length: 15 residues. The V segment lost 5 bases and the J segment 9 bases; nucleotides outside the gene matches: 10. In germline, CDR1 is MDHEN, CDR2 SYDVKM. DNA for the CDR3: TGTGCCAGCAGTCCCAGCGGGAGGGGCTTGGGTGAGCAGTTCTTC. This sequence encodes CASSPSGRGLGEQFF.

The genes are TRBV30 and TRBJ1-4; D perhaps matches TRBD1 (5 bases). Trimming took 3 bases from V and 4 from J, leaving 15 bases between them. The CDR3 length is 15 residues. Germline V gene lookup returns CDR1 GTSNPN and CDR2 SVGIG (reference sequence). In nucleotides, the CDR3 is TGTGCCTGGAGCAGTAAGGGGATCGGTAATGAAAAACTGTTTTTT. It specifies CAWSSKGIGNEKLFF.

Note on this clone: The germline gene is not matched at one end of the junction; a read error may be the cause. This chain links TRBV15 with TRBJ2-1, with 9 bases matching TRBD1. Germline-derived CDR1 and CDR2 are LNHNV and YYDKDF (reference sequence). This CDR3 region has 15 residues. The CDR3 DNA reads as TGTGCCACCAGGAGAGGAGGGACAGGGTTCGGTGAGCAGTTCTTC. It is translated as CATRRGGTGFGEQFF.

The chain is built from TRBV18 and TRBJ2-1; D possibly corresponds to TRBD1 (6 bases). The CDR3 contains 13 residues. Trimming took off 3 bases at V and 9 bases at J, with 12 bases between the two ends. CDR1 and CDR2 (germline): KGHSH, LQKENI. This CDR3 is CASSPDSSPEQFF. In nucleotides, the CDR3 is TGTGCCAGCTCACCGGACAGTAGCCCTGAGCAGTTCTTC.

The chain couples TRBV10-3 to TRBJ1-1; 8 nucleotides match TRBD1. The CDR3 covers 15 residues. Germline values: CDR1 ENHRY, CDR2 SYGVKD. The V and J ends lost 4 bases and 4 bases, in that order; junction bases with no gene match: 8. CDR3 in amino acids: CAISGVRGPTTEAFF. CDR3 in DNA: TGTGCCATCAGTGGAGTCAGGGGGCCGACCACTGAAGCTTTCTTT.

V is TRBV4-3 and J is TRBJ1-5; 8 bases are shared with TRBD1. Trimming took 0 bases from V and 5 from J; bases not matched to a gene: 9. CDR1 is LGHNA, CDR2 YSLEER, per germline. This CDR3 spans 17 amino acids. The DNA for the CDR3 is TGCGCCAGCAGCCAAGAAGAGACAGGGGACGTGGATCAGCCCCAGCATTTT. It translates to CASSQEETGDVDQPQHF.

The CDR3 region is CASSTGTGGEQYF. DNA for the CDR3: TGTGCCAGCAGTACTGGGACAGGGGGCGAGCAGTACTTC. The chain uses TRBV6-2 or TRBV6-3 and TRBJ2-7, with TRBD1 matching 11 bases. J was trimmed by 6 bases and V by 5 bases; bases with no gene match: 3. This CDR3 is built from 13 residues. Germline CDR1 reads MNHEY; CDR2 reads SVGEGT.

The V gene is TRBV27, the J gene TRBJ1-5; D gene uncertain. Trimming pared 3 bases from V and 2 bases from J, leaving 8 bases between. Germline loops: CDR1 MNHEY, CDR2 SMNVEV (reference sequence). The CDR3 is 14 amino acids. The CDR3 DNA follows: TGTGCCAGCAGTTTGCGGGGAGGCAATCAGCCCCAGCATTTT. As protein: CASSLRGGNQPQHF.

This clone came up once. This chain links TRBV18 with TRBJ2-5; D uncertain. The germline gives CDR1 KGHSH, CDR2 LQKENI. The ends were cut back, 4 bases at V and 2 bases at J, with 8 bases in the middle. This CDR3 spans 13 amino acids. CDR3 coding DNA: TGTGCCAGCTCACTGGGCCAGCAAGAGACCCAGTACTTC. Translating it yields CASSLGQQETQYF.

Worth noting for this clone: The DNA is left out, because the CDR3 cannot be placed on it with certainty; the CDR3 is given as TCRdb lists it. V is TRBV7-3 and J is TRBJ1-4. The CDR3 numbers 15 amino acids, ends counted. From germline, CDR1 is SGHTA and CDR2 FQGTGA. The CDR3 reads CASSSSGVVGEKLFF.

V gene TRBV11-2 combines with J gene TRBJ2-2; TRBD1 might be the D (7 bases). V dropped 4 bases and J dropped 8 bases, with 20 bases sitting between them. Germline-derived CDR1 and CDR2 are SGHAT and FQNNGV. This CDR3 contains 16 residues. This CDR3 reads CASSSLRGDSKGELFF. The CDR3 coding sequence is TGTGCCAGCAGCTCCCTCAGGGGGGACTCCAAAGGGGAGCTGTTTTTT.

This clone occurred a few times. The CDR3 sequence: CASSRGASSYEQYF. For the CDR3, the DNA is TGTGCCAGCAGCCGTGGAGCCAGCTCCTACGAGCAGTACTTC. The chain carries TRBV6-5 and TRBJ2-7; D is undetermined. The CDR3 sequence is 14 residues long. CDR1 and CDR2 (germline): MNHEY, SVGAGI. V lost 6 bases and J lost 0, with 12 bases in between.

The CDR3: CASSPPTLEKLFF. CDR3 nucleotide sequence: TGTGCCAGCTCACCACCCACTCTTGAAAAACTGTTTTTT. This chain links TRBV18 with TRBJ1-4; D not certain. Germline CDR1 reads KGHSH; CDR2 reads LQKENI. V was pared by 0 bases and J by 7 bases, with 6 bases between. CDR3 length: 13 residues.

This sequence joins TRBV3-1 (or the pseudogene TRBV3-2) and TRBJ2-1; TRBD1 aligns across 10 bases. Germline assignment: CDR1 LGHDT and CDR2 YNNKEL (reference sequence). The trim removed 6 bases at V and 12 bases at J, leaving 8 bases unmatched. This CDR3 comprises 13 residues. The CDR3 nucleotides read TGTGCCAGCAGGGGGACAGGGGTTTTCGGGCAGTTCTTC. Translated, it gives CASRGTGVFGQFF.

This chain connects TRBV7-9 to TRBJ2-2; D is ambiguous. CDR3 length: 15 amino acids. Germline V CDR1 and CDR2: SEHNR, FQNEAQ (reference sequence). Trimming left V 4 bases short and J 0 bases short, with 9 bases between. The CDR3 here is CASSSYFTNTGELFF. CDR3 in DNA: TGTGCCAGCAGCTCGTATTTTACGAACACCGGGGAGCTGTTTTTT.

This chain uses TRBV19 with TRBJ2-5; maybe TRBD2 (6 bases). Germline lookup yields CDR1 LNHDA and CDR2 SQIVND (reference sequence). The CDR3 extends over 14 amino acids. With 6 bases removed from V and 5 bases from J, the gap between germline ends came to 16 bases. CDR3 in amino acids: CASSGVEGRETQYF. The CDR3 DNA sequence: TGTGCCAGTAGCGGAGTGGAGGGGAGGGAGACCCAGTACTTC.

The genes are TRBV5-1 and TRBJ2-2; TRBD1 matches at 8 bases. Germline values: CDR1 SGHRS, CDR2 YFSETQ. V gave up 6 bases and J gave up 1 base; unmatched junction bases: 5. The length of the CDR3 is 15 residues. CDR3 DNA: TGCGCCAGCACCTCAGGGGGCGGGAACACCGGGGAGCTGTTTTTT. This sequence encodes CASTSGGGNTGELFF.

The chain carries TRBV9 and TRBJ2-7; D gene unclear. Germline V lookup: CDR1 SGDLS, CDR2 YYNGEE. CDR3 length: 14 amino acids. Trimming removed 3 bases at V and 0 bases at J, with 10 bases between. The CDR3 is CASSATGSSYEQYF. As DNA, the CDR3 is TGTGCCAGCAGCGCGACCGGGTCCTCCTACGAGCAGTACTTC.

The V and J genes are TRBV2 and TRBJ2-3; possible D gene TRBD1, 6 bases. Germline V gives CDR1 SNHLY, CDR2 FYNNEI. The CDR3 consists of 13 residues. V dropped 8 bases and J dropped 2 bases, with 11 bases sitting between them. The CDR3 region is CASLRQDTDTQYF. In nucleotides, the CDR3 is TGTGCCAGCCTTAGACAGGACACAGATACGCAGTATTTT.

The chain couples TRBV19 to TRBJ1-3; D is perhaps TRBD1 (6 bases). CDR1 LNHDA and CDR2 SQIVND come from the germline V gene (reference sequence). The CDR3 loop spans 16 amino acids. The V and J ends lost 5 bases and 1 base respectively, with 15 bases between them. CDR3 loop: CASSLIQGISGNTIYF. CDR3 nucleotides: TGTGCCAGTAGTCTTATACAGGGAATATCTGGAAACACCATATATTTT. The variable domain in full, completed from reference TRBV19 and TRBJ1-3, reads DGGITQSPKYLFRKEGQNVTLSCEQNLNHDAMYWYRQDPGQGLRLIYYSQIVNDFQKGDIAEGYSVSREKKESFPLTVTSAQKNPTAFYLCASSLIQGISGNTIYFGEGSWLTVV.

The V call is TRBV5-1, the J call TRBJ2-1; 9 bases map to TRBD2. The CDR3 is 18 amino acids. Unmatched junction bases numbered 12, after V lost 0 bases and J lost 5 bases. Germline V gene data show CDR1 as SGHRS and CDR2 as YFSETQ. DNA for the CDR3: TGCGCCAGCAGCTTGGGGCCCTGGCGGGGGGGCAGTAACAATGAGCAGTTCTTC. Encoded protein: CASSLGPWRGGSNNEQFF.